The TCR beta chain under discussion was sequenced for a study of OX40 agonist ivuxolimab in advanced cancers. Points from the study as a whole: Specificity for antigen went undetermined in the expanded peripheral T cells.

Worth noting for this clone: Its antigen is still unknown.

Baseline, cycle 4 day 1, and cycle 7 day 1 were the blood sampling points. Data came from immunoSEQ multiplex PCR; TCRdb stores just in-frame clones and leaves some out. The sample includes some 65,000 clones, 87% of them seen just once. The V gene lost 5 bases and the J gene lost 3 bases, with 6 bases spanning the gap. This CDR3 region has 12 residues. Germline V lookup: CDR1 MDHEN, CDR2 SYDVKM. The chain couples TRBV28 to TRBJ2-3; D not resolved. This material consisted of CD4+ or CD8+ T cells sorted from blood, taken in a trial of the OX40 agonist ivuxolimab. This clonotype was obtained from an adult with an advanced solid tumor such as melanoma, head and neck, liver or kidney cancer. The CDR3 sequence is CASSAVTDTQYF. The CDR3 DNA is TGTGCCAGCAGTGCGGTAACAGATACGCAGTATTTT.